Below, one TCR beta chain is given with its context. Unique molecular identifiers tagged individual cDNA molecules. TCRdb independently ran MiXCR on the 5' RACE reads; one entry per CDR3 protein. Altogether 65,000 to 85,000 distinct CDR3 sequences are present, under 14% being singletons, with the ten largest covering 3.5% to 4%. This sample is part of a study of early T cells in non-severe SARS-CoV-2 infection. Looking at the study overall: Bulk RNA taken from unsorted whole blood was sequenced, leaving chains unpaired.

The sample consisted of whole blood. The TCR originated in an adult who was a healthcare worker with PCR-confirmed SARS-CoV-2 infection or an uninfected control (not recorded which).

In DNA form, the CDR3 reads TGCAGCGCTGGAGGGGTAGGGTACAATGAGCAGTTCTTC. This encodes CSAGGVGYNEQFF. The chain couples TRBV29-1 to TRBJ2-1; perhaps TRBD2 as D (6 bases). CDR1 is SQVTM and CDR2 is ANQGSEA in the germline V gene. There are 13 residues in the CDR3. Trimming took off 7 bases at V and 4 bases at J, with 14 bases between the two ends.